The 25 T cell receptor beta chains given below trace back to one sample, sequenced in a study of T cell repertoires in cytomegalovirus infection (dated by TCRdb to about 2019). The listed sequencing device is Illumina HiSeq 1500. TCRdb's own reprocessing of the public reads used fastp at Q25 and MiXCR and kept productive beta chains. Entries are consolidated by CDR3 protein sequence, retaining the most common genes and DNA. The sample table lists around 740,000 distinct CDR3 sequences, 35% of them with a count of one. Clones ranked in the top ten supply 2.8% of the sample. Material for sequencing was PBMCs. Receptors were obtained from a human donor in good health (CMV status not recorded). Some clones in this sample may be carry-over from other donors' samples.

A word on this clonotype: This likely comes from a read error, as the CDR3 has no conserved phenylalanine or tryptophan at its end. CDR3 sequence (DNA): TGCAGCGTTGAAGGCTACTCAGGGCAGCGCGGGAGGGGAAATGAGCAGTTCCTC. Its protein is CSVEGYSGQRGRGNEQFL. This rearrangement joins TRBV29-1 to TRBJ2-1; TRBD2 agrees at 9 bases. The CDR3 loop spans 18 amino acids. CDR1 and CDR2 from the germline V gene are SQVTM and ANQGSEA. V was pared by 1 base and J by 7 bases, with 17 bases of the junction left unmatched.

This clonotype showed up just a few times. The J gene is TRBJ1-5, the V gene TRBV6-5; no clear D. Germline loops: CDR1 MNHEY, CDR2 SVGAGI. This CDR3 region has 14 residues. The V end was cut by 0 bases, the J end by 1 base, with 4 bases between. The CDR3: CASSYSISNQPQHF. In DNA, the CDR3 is TGTGCCAGCAGTTACTCGATAAGCAATCAGCCCCAGCATTTT.

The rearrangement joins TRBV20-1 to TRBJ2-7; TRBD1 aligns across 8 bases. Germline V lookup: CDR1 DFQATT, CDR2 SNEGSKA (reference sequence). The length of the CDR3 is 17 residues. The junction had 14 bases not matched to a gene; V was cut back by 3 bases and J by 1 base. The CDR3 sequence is CSASPLTGVSPSYEQYF. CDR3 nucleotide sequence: TGCAGTGCTAGTCCACTGACAGGGGTCTCTCCTTCCTACGAGCAGTACTTC.

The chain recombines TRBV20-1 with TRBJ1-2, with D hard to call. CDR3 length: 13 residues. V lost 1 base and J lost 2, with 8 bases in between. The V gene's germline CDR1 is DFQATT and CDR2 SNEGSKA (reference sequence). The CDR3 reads CSARVAENYGYTF. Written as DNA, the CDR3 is TGCAGTGCTAGAGTGGCAGAGAACTATGGCTACACCTTC.

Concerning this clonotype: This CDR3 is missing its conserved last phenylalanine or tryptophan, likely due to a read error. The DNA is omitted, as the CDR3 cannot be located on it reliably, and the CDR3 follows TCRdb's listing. The CDR3 loop reads CATSDNTPRGVTGGYTL. The V and J genes are TRBV24-1 and TRBJ1-2. The germline V gene has CDR1 KGHDR and CDR2 SFDVKD. From its first to its last residue, the CDR3 has 17 amino acids.

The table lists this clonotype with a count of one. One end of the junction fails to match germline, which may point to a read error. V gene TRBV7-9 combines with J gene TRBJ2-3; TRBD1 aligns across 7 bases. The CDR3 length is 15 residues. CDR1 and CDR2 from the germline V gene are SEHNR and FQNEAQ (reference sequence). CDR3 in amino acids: CARSLRQGTTDTKYF. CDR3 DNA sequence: TGTGCCAGAAGCTTACGACAGGGTACAACAGATACGAAGTATTTT. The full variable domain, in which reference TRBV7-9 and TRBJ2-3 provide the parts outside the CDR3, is DTGVSQNPRHKITKRGQNVTFRCDPISEHNRLYWYRQTLGQGPEFLTYFQNEAQLEKSRLLSDRFSAERPKGSFSTLEIQRTEQGDSAMYLCARSLRQGTTDTKYFGPGTRLTVL.

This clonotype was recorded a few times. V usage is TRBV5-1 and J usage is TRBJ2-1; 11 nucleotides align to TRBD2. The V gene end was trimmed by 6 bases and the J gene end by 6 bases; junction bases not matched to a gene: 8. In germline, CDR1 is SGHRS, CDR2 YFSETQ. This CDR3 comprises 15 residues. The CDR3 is CASKVAGGRLNEQFF. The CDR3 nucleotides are TGCGCCAGCAAGGTAGCGGGAGGGCGTCTCAATGAGCAGTTCTTC.

Here the CDR3 reads CAISDTGSEETQYF. Written as DNA, the CDR3 is TGTGCCATCAGTGACACAGGGTCGGAGGAGACCCAGTACTTC. The chain combines TRBV10-3 with TRBJ2-5; D might be TRBD1 (6 bases). CDR1 ENHRY and CDR2 SYGVKD come from the germline V gene. The CDR3 covers 14 residues. Trimming left V 3 bases short and J 5 bases short, with 13 bases between.

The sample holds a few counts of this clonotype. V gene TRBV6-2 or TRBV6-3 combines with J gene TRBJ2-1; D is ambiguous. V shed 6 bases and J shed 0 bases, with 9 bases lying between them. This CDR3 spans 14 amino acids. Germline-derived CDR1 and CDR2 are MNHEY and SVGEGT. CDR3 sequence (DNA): TGTGCCAGCAGCCGCTTGAGCTCCTACAATGAGCAGTTCTTC. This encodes CASSRLSSYNEQFF.

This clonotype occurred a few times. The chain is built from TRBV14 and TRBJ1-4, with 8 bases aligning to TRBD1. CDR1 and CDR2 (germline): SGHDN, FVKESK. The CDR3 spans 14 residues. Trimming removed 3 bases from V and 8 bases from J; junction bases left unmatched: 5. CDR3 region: CASSQTGVEEKLFF. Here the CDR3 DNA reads TGTGCCAGCAGCCAGACAGGGGTAGAGGAAAAACTGTTTTTT.

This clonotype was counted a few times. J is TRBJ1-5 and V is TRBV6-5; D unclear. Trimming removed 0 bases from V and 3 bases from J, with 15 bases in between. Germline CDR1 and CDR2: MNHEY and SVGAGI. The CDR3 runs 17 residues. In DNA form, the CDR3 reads TGTGCCAGCAGTTACTCCTCCCCGTTTAGTTACAATCAGCCCCAGCATTTT. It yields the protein CASSYSSPFSYNQPQHF.

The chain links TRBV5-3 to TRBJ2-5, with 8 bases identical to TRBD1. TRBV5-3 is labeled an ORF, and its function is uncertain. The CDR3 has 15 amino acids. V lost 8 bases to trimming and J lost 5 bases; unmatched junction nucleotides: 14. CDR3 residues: CASSTGQGGGETQYF. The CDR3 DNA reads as TGTGCCAGCAGCACAGGACAGGGAGGAGGGGAGACCCAGTACTTC.

The CDR3 DNA is TGTGCCACCAAACCGGACAGGGGGAACACTGAAGCTTTCTTT. As protein: CATKPDRGNTEAFF. The chain is built from TRBV7-6 and TRBJ1-1; 9 bases fit TRBD1. The junction had 7 bases not matched to a gene; V was cut back by 10 bases and J by 1 base. Germline V CDR1 and CDR2: SGHVS, FNYEAQ. This CDR3 spans 14 amino acids.

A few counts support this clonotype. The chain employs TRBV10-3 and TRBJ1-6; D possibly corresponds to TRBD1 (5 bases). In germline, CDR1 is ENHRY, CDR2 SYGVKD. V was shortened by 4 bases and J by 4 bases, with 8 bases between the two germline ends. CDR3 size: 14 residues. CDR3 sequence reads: CAISAGGYNSPLHF. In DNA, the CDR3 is TGTGCCATCAGTGCGGGGGGGTATAATTCACCCCTCCACTTT.

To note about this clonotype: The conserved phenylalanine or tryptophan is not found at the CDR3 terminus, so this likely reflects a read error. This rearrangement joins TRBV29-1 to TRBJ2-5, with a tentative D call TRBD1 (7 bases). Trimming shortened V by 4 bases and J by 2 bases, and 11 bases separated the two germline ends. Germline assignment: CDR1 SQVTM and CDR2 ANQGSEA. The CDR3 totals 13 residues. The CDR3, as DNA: TGCAGCGTTGTGGGGGGACAGCAAGAGACCCAGTACTAC. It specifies CSVVGGQQETQYY.

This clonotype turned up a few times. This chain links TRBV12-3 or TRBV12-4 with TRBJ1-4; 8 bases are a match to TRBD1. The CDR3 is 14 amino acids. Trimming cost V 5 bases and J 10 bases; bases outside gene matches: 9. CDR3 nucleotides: TGTGCCAGCAGTATCACGACAGGGGAGGGAAAACTGTTTTTT. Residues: CASSITTGEGKLFF.

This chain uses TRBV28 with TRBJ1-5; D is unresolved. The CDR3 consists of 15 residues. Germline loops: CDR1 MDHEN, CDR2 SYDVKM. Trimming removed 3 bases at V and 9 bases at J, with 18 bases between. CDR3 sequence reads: CASSFPSGGEGPQHF. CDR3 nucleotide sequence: TGTGCCAGCAGTTTCCCATCGGGAGGTGAAGGGCCCCAGCATTTT.

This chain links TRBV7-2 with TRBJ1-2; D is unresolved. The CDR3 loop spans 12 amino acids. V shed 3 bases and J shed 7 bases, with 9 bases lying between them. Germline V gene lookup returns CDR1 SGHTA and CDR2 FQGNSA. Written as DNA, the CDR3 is TGTGCCAGCAGCTTCCTCTCTCTTGGCTACACCTTC. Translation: CASSFLSLGYTF.

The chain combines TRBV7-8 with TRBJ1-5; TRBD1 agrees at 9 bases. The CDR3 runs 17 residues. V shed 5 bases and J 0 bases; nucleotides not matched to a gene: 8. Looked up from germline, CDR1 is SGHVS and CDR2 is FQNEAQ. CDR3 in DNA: TGTGCCAGCAGCCCCACAGGGGGCGCGGGTAGCAATCAGCCCCAGCATTTT. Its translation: CASSPTGGAGSNQPQHF.

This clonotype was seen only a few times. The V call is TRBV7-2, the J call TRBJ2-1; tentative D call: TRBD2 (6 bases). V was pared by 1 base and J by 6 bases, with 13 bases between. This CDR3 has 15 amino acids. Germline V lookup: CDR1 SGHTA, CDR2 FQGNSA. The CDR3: CASSLDGSGANEQFF. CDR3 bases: TGTGCCAGCAGCTTAGATGGTAGCGGAGCCAATGAGCAGTTCTTC. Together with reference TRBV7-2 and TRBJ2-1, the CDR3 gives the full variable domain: GAGVSQSPSNKVTEKGKDVELRCDPISGHTALYWYRQSLGQGLEFLIYFQGNSAPDKSGLPSDRFSAERTGGSVSTLTIQRTQQEDSAVYLCASSLDGSGANEQFFGPGTRLTVL.

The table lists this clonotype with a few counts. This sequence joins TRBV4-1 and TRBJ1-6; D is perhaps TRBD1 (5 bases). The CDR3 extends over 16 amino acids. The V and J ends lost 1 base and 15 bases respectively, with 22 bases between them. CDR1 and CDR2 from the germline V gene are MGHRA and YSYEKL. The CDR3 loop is CASSQAQGSGFLILHF. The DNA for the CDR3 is TGCGCCAGCAGCCAAGCTCAAGGGTCAGGGTTCTTGATCCTCCACTTT.

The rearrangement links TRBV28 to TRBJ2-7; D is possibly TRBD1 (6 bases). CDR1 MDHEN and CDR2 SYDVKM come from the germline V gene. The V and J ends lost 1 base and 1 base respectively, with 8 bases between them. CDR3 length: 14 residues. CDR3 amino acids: CASSLYQGSYEQYF. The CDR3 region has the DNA TGTGCCAGCAGTTTATACCAGGGGTCCTACGAGCAGTACTTC.

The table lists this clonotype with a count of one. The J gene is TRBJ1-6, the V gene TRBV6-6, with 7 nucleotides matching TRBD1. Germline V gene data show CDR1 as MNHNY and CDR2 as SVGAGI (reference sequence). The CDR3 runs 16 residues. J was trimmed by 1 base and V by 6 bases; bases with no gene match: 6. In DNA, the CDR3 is TGTGCCAGCAGCCAAAGACAGGGTTCCTATAATTCACCCCTCCACTTT. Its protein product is CASSQRQGSYNSPLHF.

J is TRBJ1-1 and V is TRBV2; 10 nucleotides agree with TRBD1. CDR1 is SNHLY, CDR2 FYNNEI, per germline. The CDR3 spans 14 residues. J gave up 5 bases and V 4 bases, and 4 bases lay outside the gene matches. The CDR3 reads CASSGQGQGTEAFF. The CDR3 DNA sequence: TGTGCCAGCAGTGGACAGGGACAGGGGACTGAAGCTTTCTTT.

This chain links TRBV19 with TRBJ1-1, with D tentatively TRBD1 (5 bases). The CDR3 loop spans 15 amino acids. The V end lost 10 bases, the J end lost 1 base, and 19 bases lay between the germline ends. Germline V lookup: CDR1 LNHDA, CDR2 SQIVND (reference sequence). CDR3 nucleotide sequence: TGTGCCACATCCGACGGGGGGGTTCCGAACACTGAAGCTTTCTTT. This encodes CATSDGGVPNTEAFF.